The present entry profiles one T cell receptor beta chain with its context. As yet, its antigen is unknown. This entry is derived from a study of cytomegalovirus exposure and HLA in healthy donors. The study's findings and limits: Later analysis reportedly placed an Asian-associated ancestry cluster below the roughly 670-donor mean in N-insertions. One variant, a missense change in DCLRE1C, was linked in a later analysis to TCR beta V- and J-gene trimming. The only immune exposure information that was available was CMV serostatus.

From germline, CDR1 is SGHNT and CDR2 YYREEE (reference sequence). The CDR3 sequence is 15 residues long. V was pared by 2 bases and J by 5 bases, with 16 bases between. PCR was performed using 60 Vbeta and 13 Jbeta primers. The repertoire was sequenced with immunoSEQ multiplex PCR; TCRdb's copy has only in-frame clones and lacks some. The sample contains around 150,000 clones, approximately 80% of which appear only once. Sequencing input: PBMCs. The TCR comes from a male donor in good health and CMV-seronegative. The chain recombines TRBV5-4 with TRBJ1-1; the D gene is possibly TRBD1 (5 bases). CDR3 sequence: CASSFNLGGRTEAFF. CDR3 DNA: TGTGCCAGCAGCTTTAACCTCGGGGGGAGGACTGAAGCTTTCTTT. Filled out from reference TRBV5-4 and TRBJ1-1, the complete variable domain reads ETGVTQSPTHLIKTRGQQVTLRCSSQSGHNTVSWYQQALGQGPQFIFQYYREEENGRGNFPPRFSGLQFPNYSSELNVNALELDDSALYLCASSFNLGGRTEAFFGQGTRLTVV.